This T cell receptor beta chain was sequenced for a study of blood T cell repertoires in COVID-19 (dated by TCRdb to about 2020). Study-wide context: Samples covering the acute and convalescent phases of COVID-19 were provided by collaborators in the United States, Italy and Spain. The material from the prospective study consisted of cDNA or gDNA derived from T cells, B-cell-depleted T cells, or PBMCs. Where available, HLA class I and class II types were obtained from metadata supplied by the sample provider rather than from assay-based typing. Subjects who had been exposed to COVID-19, were actively infected with it, or had recovered from it provided the deeply sampled blood TCRbeta repertoires that made up the dataset. A de-identified subject ID, COVID-19 status, age in years and sex were almost always included in the sample metadata. The repertoires were released in a freely available public database meant as a resource for research on the immune response to SARS-CoV-2. The samples were drawn from two sources: the first 160 participants of the ongoing ImmuneRACE study, and fewer than 1,500 subjects contributed by 6 global collaborators.

In the prospective study, participants were about 18 to 100 years old, resided in about 25 geographic areas of the United States, and were enrolled through a virtual design. In the prospective study, participants were assigned to cohorts based on the clinical history participants reported in a screening survey and a study questionnaire. For ImmuneRACE Cohort 3, a participant was defined as recovered based on two consecutive negative NP/OP PCR tests, clearance by a healthcare professional, or resolution of symptoms. In the prospective study, mobile phlebotomists collected whole blood, serum and a nasopharyngeal or oropharyngeal swab from each participant. Additional blood draws and questionnaires over an approximately two-month period could optionally be provided by prospective study participants. Before DNA extraction, prospective study blood samples were shipped either frozen or at room temperature.

The junction shows trimming of 3 bases on V and 1 base on J, plus 7 bases between the germline ends. For CDR1 and CDR2, the germline V gene lists WSHSY and SAAADI. The CDR3 contains 14 residues, cysteine and phenylalanine counted. Of the read, only the CDR3 DNA is kept; its 42 bases are in frame from base 1. The paper's findings and limits, for the study overall: The quantity of clinical and demographic metadata differed by source and by participant and was supplied without curation.

In the case of this clone: Its binding antigen is unknown. There are no base qualities to consult, and no much larger clone falls within one base.

The immunoSEQ Assay, a bias-controlled multiplex PCR, was used to amplify TCRbeta CDR3 regions from genomic DNA. As for the original processing: Nucleated cell counts per sample were estimated from amplification of reference gene primers within the assay. To quantify the absolute abundance of each unique TCRbeta CDR3 rearrangement, sequence reads were collapsed and filtered. Productive Simpson clonality was computed per sample as the square root of Simpson's diversity index over productive rearrangements. What TCRdb holds here is the immuneACCESS table cut down to in-frame rearrangements. Part of the clones is not present; checked against another copy, under half of the missing clones reflect an unresolved V gene, and the others are unexplained. Clone size and V and J calls were adopted from that table, with D and trimming inferred from the DNA. This sample lists some 400,000 clones; roughly nine tenths were detected once. The top ten clones comprise roughly 1.1% of the sample.

The chain employs TRBV10-2 and TRBJ1-5; confidence is insufficient to name the D gene. The TCR sequence derives from a man aged 30 to 39 who had recovered from COVID-19. Specimen: PBMCs or T cells enriched from blood (not recorded which). The CDR3 region has the sequence CASSERQSNQPQHF. Read as DNA, the sequence is TGCGCCAGCAGTGAACGTCAGAGCAATCAGCCCCAGCATTTT.